Listed below are T cell receptor beta chains from one sample, sequenced in a study of response to subunit inactivated influenza vaccine. TCRdb analysed the RT-PCR reads with MiXCR anew, one entry per CDR3 protein. This table holds more than 700,000 distinct CDR3 sequences, 21% found once. The sample was PBMCs from blood, taken 4 to 6 days after vaccination. The receptor set was obtained from a man aged 45-60 years who received an inactivated influenza vaccine. The CDR3 runs from the conserved cysteine through the conserved F or W. The order of the fields is clone size, V gene, D gene, J gene, CDR3 DNA, CDR3 protein. D genes are given only for firm matches. Clone size is stated in some rows and not others, as once, few, many or a class when expanded.

few	TRBV6-5	NA	TRBJ2-5	TGTGCCAGCAGTTACGGGCCAGTCCGGGAGACCCAGTACTTC	CASSYGPVRETQYF
many	TRBV7-7	NA	TRBJ2-5	TGTGCTAGCAGCCCGTATGGGGGAGAGACCCAGTACTTC	CASSPYGGETQYF
NA	TRBV5-1	TRBD2	TRBJ2-1	TGCGCCAGCAGCTACGGACTAGCGGGAGGGTTTGAGCAGTTCTTC	CASSYGLAGGFEQFF
NA	TRBV7-8	NA	TRBJ2-7	TGTGCCAGCAGCTTGGGGGGCGATTTCCTCGAGCAGTACTTC	CASSLGGDFLEQYF
few	TRBV6-2/TRBV6-3	NA	TRBJ2-7	TGTGCCAGCAGTTACCTGGCGTTCTCCTACGAGCAGTACTTC	CASSYLAFSYEQYF
NA	TRBV20-1	NA	TRBJ2-2	TGCAGTGCCGTAGGACAGTTCGCGAACACCGGGGAGCTGTTTTTT	CSAVGQFANTGELFF
NA	TRBV5-1	NA	TRBJ2-3	TGCGCCAGCAGCTACCTTCGCGGGGTTAGCACAGATACGCAGTATTTT	CASSYLRGVSTDTQYF
NA	TRBV14	NA	TRBJ1-6	TGTGCCAGCAGACAAGAGGTCCCGGGAGGTAATTCACCCCTCCACTTT	CASRQEVPGGNSPLHF
NA	TRBV3-1	NA	TRBJ2-5	TGTGCCAGCAGCCGAGGATTGGCTCAGACCCAGTACTTC	CASSRGLAQTQYF
few	TRBV6-5	NA	TRBJ2-6	TGTGCCAGCAGTTACTACCTTCCAGGCGCCAACGTCCTGACTTTC	CASSYYLPGANVLTF
few	TRBV6-4	TRBD2	TRBJ2-2	TGTGCCAGCAGTGAAGCGGGGGACACCGGGGAGCTGTTTTTT	CASSEAGDTGELFF
NA	TRBV7-9	TRBD2	TRBJ2-1	TGTGCCAGCAGCCACGGACTAGCGGACTCCTACAATGAGCAGTTCTTC	CASSHGLADSYNEQFF